Below, 20 T cell receptor beta chains from the same sample are listed, as sequenced in a study of shared clonotypes between healthy human individuals. The method was immunoSEQ multiplex PCR; TCRdb's version includes in-frame clones alone and lacks a portion of them. The sample contains 500,000 to 650,000 clones, around 77% of which appear only once. Sample: PBMCs. The receptor set was obtained from a middle-aged woman in good health. Some clones in this sample may be carry-over from other donors' samples.

The rearrangement uses TRBV18 and TRBJ2-7; 7 nucleotides match TRBD1. Germline CDR1 is KGHSH and CDR2 is LQKENI. The CDR3 is made up of 15 amino acids. J was trimmed by 0 bases and V by 4 bases; bases with no gene match: 6. The CDR3 sequence is CASSRTGDPSYEQYF. DNA of the CDR3: TGTGCCAGCTCACGTACAGGGGACCCCTCCTACGAGCAGTACTTC.

The V gene is TRBV7-5, the J gene TRBJ2-4; the D call TRBD2 from the table was never checked on the DNA. TRBV7-5 is reported as a pseudogene. This CDR3 comprises 20 residues. The CDR3 loop reads CARSLMILAGDGVTKNIQYF. The CDR3 coding sequence is TGTGCCAGAAGCCTCATGATCCTAGCGGGAGATGGGGTGACCAAAAACATTCAGTACTTC.

The gene calls are TRBV6-5 and TRBJ1-2; perhaps TRBD1 as D (5 bases). The V end lost 2 bases, the J end lost 4 bases, and 8 bases lay between the germline ends. Germline V gene sequence: CDR1 MNHEY, CDR2 SVGAGI. The CDR3 length is 13 residues. CDR3 region: CASSYPGSYGYTF. Here the CDR3 DNA reads TGTGCCAGCAGTTACCCAGGGAGCTATGGCTACACCTTC.

This clone was seen only once. This chain joins TRBV11-2 and TRBJ1-2; tentative D call: TRBD1 (5 bases). With 5 bases removed from V and 13 bases from J, the gap between germline ends came to 17 bases. The CDR3 loop spans 12 amino acids. CDR1 is SGHAT and CDR2 is FQNNGV in the germline V gene. The CDR3, as DNA: TGTGCCAGCAGCACCGGGACCTATTCCTCCACCTTC. It codes for CASSTGTYSSTF.

The V gene is TRBV7-9, the J gene TRBJ2-7; TRBD1 matches 10 bases. Germline CDR1 SEHNR, CDR2 FQNEAQ (reference sequence). CDR3 length: 15 residues. The V segment lost 5 bases and the J segment 6 bases; nucleotides outside the gene matches: 10. CDR3 loop: CASSPGQGGPGEQYF. The CDR3 DNA reads as TGTGCCAGCAGCCCAGGACAGGGGGGGCCGGGCGAGCAGTACTTC.

This sequence joins TRBV15 and TRBJ1-4; a possible D gene is TRBD1 (5 bases). Trimming pared 1 base from V and 5 bases from J, leaving 11 bases between. Germline CDR1 reads LNHNV; CDR2 reads YYDKDF (reference sequence). CDR3 length: 15 amino acids. The CDR3 is CATSRAATANEKLFF. CDR3 sequence (DNA): TGTGCCACCAGCAGAGCCGCGACAGCCAATGAAAAACTGTTTTTT.

To note about this clone: A much larger clonotype is one base distant, so this may be a read error. Within the sample, other DNA sequences also encode this same CDR3. CDR3 sequence (DNA): TGTGCCAGCAGCTTGGGAGGGAACACTGAAGCTTTCTTT. Amino acid sequence: CASSLGGNTEAFF. The gene calls are TRBV5-5 and TRBJ1-1; D uncertain. V shed 0 bases and J shed 1 base, with 4 bases lying between them. The CDR3 has 13 amino acids. Germline lookup yields CDR1 SGHKS and CDR2 YYEKEE (reference sequence).

The chain recombines TRBV7-2 with TRBJ2-1; no clear D. With 1 base removed from V and 0 bases from J, the gap between germline ends came to 7 bases. Germline V lookup: CDR1 SGHTA, CDR2 FQGNSA. This CDR3 comprises 15 residues. The CDR3 region is CASSLVSSSYNEQFF. Here the CDR3 DNA reads TGTGCCAGCAGCTTAGTCTCGAGCTCCTACAATGAGCAGTTCTTC. Variable domain in full (rest from reference TRBV7-2 and TRBJ2-1): GAGVSQSPSNKVTEKGKDVELRCDPISGHTALYWYRQSLGQGLEFLIYFQGNSAPDKSGLPSDRFSAERTGGSVSTLTIQRTQQEDSAVYLCASSLVSSSYNEQFFGPGTRLTVL.

This clone was detected once. This rearrangement joins TRBV28 to TRBJ2-1; D remains ambiguous. The V end lost 3 bases, the J end lost 6 bases, and 6 bases lay between the germline ends. This CDR3 spans 12 amino acids. CDR1 and CDR2 (germline): MDHEN, SYDVKM. CDR3 sequence: CASSFIGNEQFF. The CDR3 DNA sequence: TGTGCCAGCAGTTTTATCGGCAATGAGCAGTTCTTC.

The gene calls are TRBV5-4 and TRBJ2-1, with TRBD2 matching 9 bases. V dropped 6 bases and J dropped 8; count of bases not matched to a gene: 27. Germline V gene lookup returns CDR1 SGHNT and CDR2 YYREEE (reference sequence). The CDR3 contains 20 residues. The CDR3 loop is CASTLLGISGSWDVYDEQFF. In nucleotides, the CDR3 is TGTGCCAGCACCCTGCTTGGGATTAGCGGGAGTTGGGACGTTTACGATGAGCAGTTCTTC.

The chain uses TRBV5-4 and TRBJ1-5; 7 positions match TRBD1. Germline V gene lookup returns CDR1 SGHNT and CDR2 YYREEE (reference sequence). The CDR3 loop spans 15 amino acids. The trim removed 4 bases at V and 7 bases at J, leaving 11 bases unmatched. CDR3 region: CASSQRGRGNQPQHF. In DNA form, the CDR3 reads TGTGCCAGCAGCCAGAGGGGCAGGGGGAACCAGCCCCAGCATTTT.

The chain has TRBV6-5 and TRBJ2-5, with TRBD1 matching over 8 bases. The CDR3 spans 14 residues. Per germline, CDR1 MNHEY and CDR2 SVGAGI. Trimming at V came to 8 bases and at J to 4 bases, leaving 9 bases not matched to a gene. The CDR3 sequence: CASRAGGVPETQYF. CDR3 coding DNA: TGTGCCAGCCGGGCAGGGGGCGTTCCAGAGACCCAGTACTTC.

This clone showed up just once. The CDR3 DNA is TGTGCCAGCAGCCACAGGGACAGGACCTACGAGCAGTACTTC. Its protein product is CASSHRDRTYEQYF. The rearrangement joins TRBV7-9 to TRBJ2-7; 8 bases fit TRBD1. Germline loops: CDR1 SEHNR, CDR2 FQNEAQ (reference sequence). The trim removed 5 bases at V and 2 bases at J, leaving 5 bases unmatched. This CDR3 is 14 amino acids long.

The chain joins TRBV2 to TRBJ2-3; 10 positions agree with TRBD2. Germline CDR1 reads SNHLY; CDR2 reads FYNNEI. With 5 bases clipped from V and 3 bases from J, the junction kept 5 bases outside the gene matches. The CDR3 extends over 15 amino acids. CDR3 in DNA: TGTGCCAGCAGTCCCAGCGGGAGGGGTACAGATACGCAGTATTTT. Its protein is CASSPSGRGTDTQYF.

The chain joins TRBV7-9 to TRBJ2-1, with TRBD1 matching over 9 bases. From germline, CDR1 is SEHNR and CDR2 FQNEAQ (reference sequence). Trimming cost V 4 bases and J 6 bases; bases outside gene matches: 19. This CDR3 region has 19 residues. The CDR3 loop reads CASSSQVTGGVGWANEQFF. The CDR3 DNA sequence: TGTGCCAGCAGCTCCCAAGTTACAGGGGGCGTGGGATGGGCCAATGAGCAGTTCTTC.

V and J are TRBV30 and TRBJ1-1; 10 bases line up with TRBD1. The CDR3 spans 13 residues. After removal of 7 bases from V and 4 bases from J, the junction contained 6 bases not matched to a gene. CDR1 and CDR2 (germline): GTSNPN, SVGIG (reference sequence). The CDR3 region has the DNA TGTGCCTTTCGGGACAGGGGATCCACTGAAGCTTTCTTT. This encodes CAFRDRGSTEAFF. The entire variable domain, with the rest obtained from reference TRBV30 and TRBJ1-1, is as follows: SQTIHQWPATLVQPVGSPLSLECTVEGTSNPNLYWYRQAAGRGLQLLFYSVGIGQISSEVPQNLSASRPQDRQFILSSKKLLLSDSGFYLCAFRDRGSTEAFFGQGTRLTVV.

This chain uses TRBV29-1 with TRBJ2-2, with D perhaps being TRBD1 or TRBD2 (5 bases each). Trimming took off 6 bases at V and 4 bases at J, with 18 bases between the two ends. Germline V gives CDR1 SQVTM, CDR2 ANQGSEA. CDR3 size: 15 residues. The chain's CDR3 is CSVNGAGSSTGELFF. CDR3 bases: TGCAGCGTGAACGGGGCAGGGAGTAGCACCGGGGAGCTGTTTTTT.

With regard to this clone: A read error likely explains this, since a far larger clone differs by one base. The rearrangement links TRBV30 to TRBJ2-6; D is possibly TRBD1 (5 bases). The CDR3 totals 18 residues. Germline lookup yields CDR1 GTSNPN and CDR2 SVGIG (reference sequence). Here the CDR3 DNA reads TGTGCCTGGAGTGTAGACCAGGGTTCATACTCTGGGCCCAACGTCCTGACTTTC. Translating it yields CAWSVDQGSYSGPNVLTF.

A few counts support this clone. At the DNA level, this CDR3 is encoded by other sequences in the same sample as well. The chain recombines TRBV30 with TRBJ1-5; 7 nucleotides line up with TRBD1. The germline CDR1 and CDR2 sequences are GTSNPN and SVGIG (reference sequence). The V and J ends lost 2 bases and 7 bases, in that order; junction bases with no gene match: 5. The CDR3 extends over 13 amino acids. Written as DNA, the CDR3 is TGTGCCTGGAGTACAGGGGCCTACCAGCCCCAGCATTTT. It codes for CAWSTGAYQPQHF. Using reference TRBV30 and TRBJ1-5 for the parts outside the CDR3, the full variable domain is SQTIHQWPATLVQPVGSPLSLECTVEGTSNPNLYWYRQAAGRGLQLLFYSVGIGQISSEVPQNLSASRPQDRQFILSSKKLLLSDSGFYLCAWSTGAYQPQHFGDGTRLSIL.

The chain is built from TRBV5-8 and TRBJ2-5; D remains unclear. V lost 1 base and J lost 3, with 16 bases in between. The CDR3 runs to 16 residues. Per the germline V gene, CDR1 is SGHTS and CDR2 is YDEGEE. CDR3: CASSLRWFGRKETQYF. The DNA for the CDR3 is TGTGCCAGCAGCTTGAGGTGGTTTGGCAGAAAAGAGACCCAGTACTTC.